The clone carrying this TCR beta chain appeared a few times. This sample is drawn from a study of blood T cell repertoires in COVID-19. Background on the study: Researchers got acute and convalescent COVID-19 samples from the United States, Italy and Spain.

In the original processing: Reference gene primer amplification gave estimated nucleated cell counts. Repertoires were generated with immunoSEQ multiplex PCR, while TCRdb's copy carries only in-frame clones and drops some. V and J calls and clone size are copied from that table; D and trimming were computed from the DNA. The sample yields under 200,000 clones, about 80% seen once. Germline V gives CDR1 SGHAT, CDR2 FQNNGV. V was clipped by 0 bases and J by 8 bases, with 13 bases between them. There are 14 residues in the CDR3. The chain recombines TRBV11-2 with TRBJ1-2, with D possibly matching TRBD1 (5 bases). The sequenced material came from peripheral blood. This sequence was found in a man aged 70 or older with active or convalescent COVID-19. DNA of the CDR3: TGTGCCAGCAGCTTAGACGTCGGGGGTCGGGGCTACACCTTC. Protein product: CASSLDVGGRGYTF.